This TCR beta chain derives from a study of blood T cell repertoires in COVID-19. Turning to the study itself: From T cells, B-cell-depleted T cells, or PBMCs came the material, which was cDNA or gDNA.

The CDR3 totals 17 residues. CDR1 is KGHSH and CDR2 is LQKENI in the germline V gene. V was pared by 3 bases and J by 1 base, with 16 bases between. TCRdb's copy holds only in-frame clones and misses some; the assay was immunoSEQ multiplex PCR. The profile covers 250,000 to 350,000 clones, with approximately 90% appearing a single time and approximately 5.4% taken by the ten largest. Material for sequencing was PBMCs or T cells enriched from blood (not recorded which). This rearrangement joins TRBV18 to TRBJ1-5; tentatively, D is TRBD1 (6 bases). The clonotype was recovered from a woman aged 25-40 years who had recovered from COVID-19. The CDR3 coding sequence is TGTGCCAGCTCACCCCTGGGGCAGGGGATCAGCAATCAGCCCCAGCATTTT. Translation gives CASSPLGQGISNQPQHF.